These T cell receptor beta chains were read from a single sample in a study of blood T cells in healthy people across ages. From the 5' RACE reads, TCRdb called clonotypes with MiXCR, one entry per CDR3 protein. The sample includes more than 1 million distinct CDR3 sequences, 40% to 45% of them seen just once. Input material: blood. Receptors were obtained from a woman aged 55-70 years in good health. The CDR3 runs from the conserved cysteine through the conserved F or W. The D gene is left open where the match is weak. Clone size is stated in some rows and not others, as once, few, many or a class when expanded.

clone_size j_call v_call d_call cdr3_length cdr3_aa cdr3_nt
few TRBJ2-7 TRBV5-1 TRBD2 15 CASSSSGGPAYEQYF TGCGCCAGCAGCTCCTCGGGGGGGCCCGCCTACGAGCAGTACTTC
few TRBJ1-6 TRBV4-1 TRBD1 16 CASSQVAGQQSSPLHF TGCGCCAGCAGCCAAGTTGCGGGACAGCAGAGTTCACCCCTCCACTTT
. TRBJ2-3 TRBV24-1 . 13 CATSAAVTDTQYF TGTGCCACCAGTGCAGCGGTAACAGATACGCAGTATTTT
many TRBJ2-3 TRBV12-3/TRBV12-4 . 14 CASSFGGGTDTQYF TGTGCCAGCAGCTTCGGGGGAGGCACAGATACGCAGTATTTT
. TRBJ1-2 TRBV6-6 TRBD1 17 CASSSQTGGAPDYGYTF TGTGCCAGCAGTTCCCAGACAGGGGGAGCGCCCGACTATGGCTACACCTTC
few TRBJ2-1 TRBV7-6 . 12 CASSLLWEEQFF TGTGCCAGCAGCTTGTTATGGGAAGAGCAGTTCTTC
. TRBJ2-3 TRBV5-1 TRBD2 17 CASSFRASGSRTDTQYF TGCGCCAGCAGCTTTAGGGCTAGCGGGAGCCGCACAGATACGCAGTATTTT
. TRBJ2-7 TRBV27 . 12 CASSLPSYERYF TGTGCCAGCAGTTTACCCTCCTACGAGCGGTACTTC
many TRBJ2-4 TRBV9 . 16 CASSVGLEVGKNIQYF TGTGCCAGCAGCGTAGGGTTGGAGGTCGGCAAAAACATTCAGTACTTC
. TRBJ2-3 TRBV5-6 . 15 CASSPMREYTDTQYF TGTGCCAGCAGCCCAATGAGGGAGTACACAGATACGCAGTATTTT
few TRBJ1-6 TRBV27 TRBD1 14 CASSFQGAHSPLHF TGTGCCAGCAGCTTTCAGGGGGCGCATTCACCCCTCCACTTT
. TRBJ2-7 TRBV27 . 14 CAGSLRRRPYEQYF TGTGCCGGCAGTTTAAGGCGAAGGCCCTACGAGCAGTACTTC
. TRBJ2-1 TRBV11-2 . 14 CASSRTAANNEQFF TGTGCCAGCAGCCGTACGGCGGCTAACAATGAGCAGTTCTTC